The 32 T cell receptor beta chains in this list originate from one sample, sequenced in a study of blood T cell repertoires in COVID-19. Sequenced by immunoSEQ multiplex PCR; TCRdb stores in-frame clones only, minus some. The sample holds about 480,000 clones, 89% seen once. The specimen sequenced was peripheral blood. The source of these receptors is a man younger than 35 with COVID-19, enrolled during active disease.

This clone was seen only once. The gene calls are TRBV11-2 and TRBJ2-5; tentatively, D is TRBD2 (5 bases). Trimming cost V 6 bases and J 3 bases, with 11 bases left between them. Per the germline V gene, CDR1 is SGHAT and CDR2 is FQNNGV. The CDR3 is made up of 13 amino acids. The CDR3 loop is CASRRTAEETQYF. CDR3 nucleotides: TGTGCCAGCAGGCGGACTGCTGAAGAGACCCAGTACTTC. Full variable domain (remainder filled in from reference TRBV11-2 and TRBJ2-5): EAGVAQSPRYKIIEKRQSVAFWCNPISGHATLYWYQQILGQGPKLLIQFQNNGVVDDSQLPKDRFSAERLKGVDSTLKIQPAKLEDSAVYLCASRRTAEETQYFGPGTRLLVL.

This clone came up a few times. The chain employs TRBV21-1 and TRBJ2-7; no check of the table's D call, TRBD2, against the DNA was made. TRBV21-1 constitutes a pseudogene. CDR3 size: 10 residues. The CDR3: CASSILEQYF. The CDR3 DNA reads TGTGCCAGCAGCATTCTCGAGCAGTACTTC.

In this sample, this clone turned up once. J is TRBJ2-7 and V is TRBV4-1; D ambiguous. The CDR3 extends over 13 amino acids. Germline CDR1 is MGHRA and CDR2 is YSYEKL. V was clipped by 1 base and J by 2 bases, with 6 bases between them. The CDR3: CASSQGETYEQYF. The CDR3, as DNA: TGCGCCAGCAGCCAAGGAGAAACCTACGAGCAGTACTTC.

About this clone: The sample carries other DNA sequences with the same CDR3. The chain couples TRBV10-1 to TRBJ1-3, with D perhaps matching TRBD1 (6 bases). CDR1 and CDR2 from the germline V gene are WNHNN and SYGVQD (reference sequence). CDR3 length: 14 residues. V shed 0 bases and J shed 4 bases, with 7 bases lying between them. CDR3 amino acids: CASSESGAGNTIYF. CDR3 sequence (DNA): TGCGCCAGCAGTGAGTCGGGGGCAGGAAACACCATATATTTT.

As concerns this clone: The same CDR3 also results from other DNA sequences found in this sample. This chain links TRBV6-5 with TRBJ1-2; tentatively, D is TRBD1 (5 bases). Germline V gives CDR1 MNHEY, CDR2 SVGAGI. The CDR3 has 12 amino acids. V lost 2 bases to trimming and J lost 4 bases, with 5 bases between them. The CDR3 here is CASSYRGYGYTF. CDR3 sequence (DNA): TGTGCCAGCAGTTACAGGGGCTATGGCTACACCTTC.

The chain joins TRBV7-2 to TRBJ1-5; TRBD1 agrees at 8 bases. The CDR3 is 19 amino acids. Germline V gene sequence: CDR1 SGHTA, CDR2 FQGNSA. With V trimmed by 4 bases and J by 4 bases, 18 bases remained unmatched. The CDR3 region is CASSSPKRAGQDFNQPQHF. CDR3 in DNA: TGTGCCAGCAGCTCCCCAAAGAGGGCGGGACAGGACTTTAATCAGCCCCAGCATTTT.

The V gene is TRBV6-5, the J gene TRBJ1-2; D is uncertain. The V end lost 2 bases, the J end lost 4 bases, and 8 bases lay between the germline ends. From germline, CDR1 is MNHEY and CDR2 SVGAGI. The CDR3 loop spans 13 amino acids. The CDR3 loop reads CASSYRRSYGYTF. In DNA, the CDR3 is TGTGCCAGCAGTTACCGGAGGAGCTATGGCTACACCTTC.

The chain carries TRBV6-1 and TRBJ1-1; 9 nucleotides match TRBD1. V was pared by 3 bases and J by 5 bases, with 7 bases of the junction left unmatched. Germline loops: CDR1 MNHNS, CDR2 SASEGT. The CDR3 contains 15 residues. In DNA form, the CDR3 reads TGTGCCAGCAGTGAGATCGGGACAGGGAGGACTGAAGCTTTCTTT. It codes for CASSEIGTGRTEAFF.

This clone was detected only once. The gene calls are TRBV18 and TRBJ1-1; 8 bases fit TRBD1. The CDR3 consists of 17 residues. The V and J ends lost 3 bases and 4 bases, in that order; junction bases with no gene match: 13. Germline lookup yields CDR1 KGHSH and CDR2 LQKENI. For the CDR3, the DNA is TGTGCCAGCTCACCGCGGACAGGGAGGGCTGGGGGCACTGAAGCTTTCTTT. Its protein product is CASSPRTGRAGGTEAFF.

The chain combines TRBV6-6 with TRBJ2-7; 11 bases map to TRBD2. The length of the CDR3 is 16 residues. The germline V gene encodes CDR1 MNHNY and CDR2 SVGAGI (reference sequence). The V segment lost 4 bases and the J segment 4 bases; nucleotides outside the gene matches: 9. CDR3 in amino acids: CASSSYSGRAGYEQYF. In nucleotides, the CDR3 is TGTGCCAGCAGTTCGTATAGCGGGAGGGCCGGGTACGAGCAGTACTTC.

At least ten counts were recorded for this clone. V gene TRBV7-6 combines with J gene TRBJ2-7, with D tentatively TRBD2 (6 bases). Trimming removed 1 base at V and 7 bases at J, with 20 bases between. Germline V CDR1 and CDR2: SGHVS, FNYEAQ. The CDR3 sequence is 16 residues long. DNA of the CDR3: TGTGCCAGCAGCTTAGGACCGGGGGAGTCCTTCGGGGAGCAGTACTTC. Protein product: CASSLGPGESFGEQYF.

This clone was counted a few times. This chain links TRBV19 with TRBJ2-1; 8 bases agree with TRBD1. CDR3 length equals 14 residues. Unmatched junction bases numbered 8, after V lost 4 bases and J lost 9 bases. From germline, CDR1 is LNHDA and CDR2 SQIVND (reference sequence). The CDR3 DNA reads as TGTGCCAGTAGTAGGCGACAGGGGATGAGTGAGCAGTTCTTC. It translates to CASSRRQGMSEQFF.

The chain recombines TRBV5-4 with TRBJ2-2; the D gene is possibly TRBD2 (6 bases). CDR3 length: 15 amino acids. In germline, CDR1 is SGHNT, CDR2 YYREEE (reference sequence). V was cut by 6 bases and J by 2 bases, with 14 bases left in between. The chain's CDR3 is CASTARGSNTGELFF. The CDR3 region has the DNA TGTGCCAGCACCGCACGGGGGTCCAACACCGGGGAGCTGTTTTTT. Based on the CDR3 plus reference TRBV5-4 and TRBJ2-2, the full variable domain is ETGVTQSPTHLIKTRGQQVTLRCSSQSGHNTVSWYQQALGQGPQFIFQYYREEENGRGNFPPRFSGLQFPNYSSELNVNALELDDSALYLCASTARGSNTGELFFGEGSRLTVL.

The V gene is TRBV6-5, the J gene TRBJ1-6; D is unresolved. CDR3 length equals 14 residues. CDR1 is MNHEY, CDR2 SVGAGI, per germline. Trimming removed 2 bases at V and 6 bases at J, with 8 bases between. DNA for the CDR3: TGTGCCAGCAGTTACACGGGGTTTAATTCACCCCTCCACTTT. This codes for CASSYTGFNSPLHF.

The chain joins TRBV6-5 to TRBJ2-5; no definite D call. Germline V gene lookup returns CDR1 MNHEY and CDR2 SVGAGI. Trimming pared 7 bases from V and 2 bases from J, leaving 11 bases between. CDR3 length: 13 residues. The CDR3 DNA is TGTGCCAGCACAGTGGCCGCTCAAGAGACCCAGTACTTC. Translation: CASTVAAQETQYF.

The genes are TRBV7-8 and TRBJ2-2; 9 nucleotides agree with TRBD1. V lost 5 bases and J lost 5; bases outside the gene matches: 9. CDR3 length equals 16 residues. From germline, CDR1 is SGHVS and CDR2 FQNEAQ. The CDR3 nucleotides read TGTGCCAGCAGCATGTGGGACAGGGTCGGAACCGGGGAGCTGTTTTTT. This codes for CASSMWDRVGTGELFF.

The rearrangement joins TRBV6-5 to TRBJ2-1; 7 bases fit TRBD1. There are 14 residues in the CDR3. Trimming cost V 10 bases and J 4 bases; bases outside gene matches: 10. Germline CDR1 MNHEY, CDR2 SVGAGI. CDR3 in DNA: TGTGCCACCCTACCGGGACAGAGATACAATGAGCAGTTCTTC. This sequence encodes CATLPGQRYNEQFF.

This sequence joins TRBV7-9 and TRBJ2-7, with D possibly TRBD1 on 5 matching bases. The CDR3 consists of 16 residues. Trimming left V 6 bases short and J 1 base short, with 19 bases between. Germline-derived CDR1 and CDR2 are SEHNR and FQNEAQ (reference sequence). The CDR3 spells CASSQSRVSPSYEQYF. DNA of the CDR3: TGTGCCAGCAGTCAAAGCAGGGTGAGCCCTTCCTACGAGCAGTACTTC.

The chain has TRBV30 and TRBJ2-5, with a weak D call TRBD2 (6 bases). Per germline, CDR1 GTSNPN and CDR2 SVGIG (reference sequence). V was shortened by 7 bases and J by 5 bases, with 23 bases between the two germline ends. The CDR3 is 15 amino acids. The chain's CDR3 is CAFAQGREREETQYF. The CDR3 nucleotides are TGTGCCTTCGCTCAAGGGCGGGAAAGGGAGGAGACCCAGTACTTC.

This clone appeared once. V is TRBV9 and J is TRBJ2-3; the match to TRBD2 covers 9 bases. V dropped 0 bases and J dropped 5; count of bases not matched to a gene: 4. This CDR3 has 15 residues. CDR1 SGDLS and CDR2 YYNGEE come from the germline V gene. Written as DNA, the CDR3 is TGTGCCAGCAGCGTAGCTCAACTAGCGGGAGATACGCAGTATTTT. This codes for CASSVAQLAGDTQYF.

The chain joins TRBV12-3 or TRBV12-4 to TRBJ1-5; D is possibly TRBD1 (6 bases). This CDR3 region has 12 residues. Trimming cost V 7 bases and J 6 bases, with 10 bases left between them. The CDR3: CASTTGSQPQHF. The CDR3 nucleotides read TGTGCCAGCACCACAGGGAGTCAGCCCCAGCATTTT.

This rearrangement joins TRBV3-1 (or the pseudogene TRBV3-2) to TRBJ2-2; TRBD1 matches at 8 bases. The germline V gene has CDR1 LGHDT and CDR2 YNNKEL (reference sequence). J lost 3 bases, V lost 0 bases, and 9 bases had no gene match. The CDR3 sequence is 18 residues long. The CDR3 loop is CASSQDIRTGRDTGELFF. CDR3 nucleotides: TGTGCCAGCAGCCAAGATATCCGGACAGGGCGGGACACCGGGGAGCTGTTTTTT.

The J gene is TRBJ2-2, the V gene TRBV11-3, with TRBD1 matching 8 bases. The CDR3 contains 15 residues. Looked up from germline, CDR1 is SGHNT and CDR2 is YENEEA. J was trimmed by 8 bases and V by 6 bases; bases with no gene match: 11. The CDR3: CASSYTDRGAGELFF. The CDR3 DNA sequence: TGTGCCAGCAGTTATACCGACAGGGGTGCGGGGGAGCTGTTTTTT.

V is TRBV10-1 and J is TRBJ2-5, with D tentatively TRBD2 (5 bases). This CDR3 spans 12 amino acids. The germline V gene encodes CDR1 WNHNN and CDR2 SYGVQD (reference sequence). Deletions cut 3 bases from V and 5 bases from J, with 7 bases between. The CDR3 loop is CASSEERETQYF. The CDR3 DNA is TGCGCCAGCAGTGAAGAGCGGGAGACCCAGTACTTC.

The rearrangement joins TRBV28 to TRBJ1-4, with 11 bases matching TRBD1. There are 15 residues in the CDR3. Germline values: CDR1 MDHEN, CDR2 SYDVKM. The J segment lost 7 bases and the V segment lost 3 bases, leaving 4 bases of the junction unmatched. The CDR3 spells CASSFAGTGGEKLFF. The CDR3 DNA reads TGTGCCAGCAGTTTTGCCGGGACAGGGGGTGAAAAACTGTTTTTT.

V and J are TRBV11-3 and TRBJ2-5; D is unresolved. Trimming cost V 0 bases and J 1 base, with 6 bases left between them. The CDR3 is 14 residues long. CDR1 and CDR2 from the germline V gene are SGHNT and YENEEA. CDR3 sequence: CASSLEVGQETQYF. CDR3 nucleotides: TGTGCCAGCAGCTTAGAGGTCGGCCAAGAGACCCAGTACTTC. The complete variable domain, with remaining parts taken from reference TRBV11-3 and TRBJ2-5, reads EAGVVQSPRYKIIEKKQPVAFWCNPISGHNTLYWYLQNLGQGPELLIRYENEEAVDDSQLPKDRFSAERLKGVDSTLKIQPAELGDSAVYLCASSLEVGQETQYFGPGTRLLVL.

CDR3 protein: CASSLRTGRNEQFF. The CDR3 DNA follows: TGCGCCAGCAGCTTGCGGACAGGGCGCAATGAGCAGTTCTTC. This chain connects TRBV5-1 to TRBJ2-1; 8 nucleotides match TRBD1. J lost 6 bases, V lost 1 base, and 3 bases had no gene match. There are 14 residues in the CDR3. Germline-derived CDR1 and CDR2 are SGHRS and YFSETQ.

The chain is built from TRBV5-1 and TRBJ2-1, with D possibly TRBD1 on 6 matching bases. CDR3 length: 15 residues. Per germline, CDR1 SGHRS and CDR2 YFSETQ. Trimming removed 2 bases from V and 5 bases from J, with 14 bases in between. The CDR3 DNA sequence: TGCGCCAGCAGCTTTCTCGCTCCAGGGGACAATGAGCAGTTCTTC. Protein sequence: CASSFLAPGDNEQFF.

The chain links TRBV5-1 to TRBJ2-3, with D perhaps matching TRBD2 (5 bases). Deletions cut 0 bases from V and 6 bases from J, with 14 bases between. CDR1 is SGHRS and CDR2 is YFSETQ in the germline V gene. The CDR3 has 15 residues. The CDR3 loop reads CASSLAFRGGDTQYF. The CDR3 nucleotides are TGCGCCAGCAGCTTGGCCTTCCGGGGTGGCGATACGCAGTATTTT.

The J gene is TRBJ2-1, the V gene TRBV15; 10 nucleotides agree with TRBD2. Looked up from germline, CDR1 is LNHNV and CDR2 is YYDKDF (reference sequence). This CDR3 has 15 amino acids. V trimming: 7 bases; J trimming: 6 bases; junction bases outside the gene matches: 9. The CDR3 DNA follows: TGTGCCACCATCGGGGCTAGCGGGAGTAGCAATGAGCAGTTCTTC. Its translation: CATIGASGSSNEQFF.

This chain joins TRBV5-1 and TRBJ2-1, with 8 nucleotides matching TRBD2. Trimming cost V 2 bases and J 8 bases; bases outside gene matches: 6. CDR1 and CDR2 (germline): SGHRS, YFSETQ. The CDR3 is 14 residues long. CDR3 region: CASSFAGGLDEQFF. As DNA, the CDR3 is TGCGCCAGCAGCTTTGCGGGAGGTTTGGATGAGCAGTTCTTC.

The chain links TRBV3-1 (or the pseudogene TRBV3-2) to TRBJ2-3; D might be TRBD2 (5 bases). Germline CDR1 reads LGHDT; CDR2 reads YNNKEL (reference sequence). The CDR3 is 15 amino acids. V was pared by 1 base and J by 0 bases, with 8 bases between. The CDR3 coding sequence is TGTGCCAGCAGCCAAGCGAGCGGAAGCACAGATACGCAGTATTTT. This codes for CASSQASGSTDTQYF.